The next 17 T cell receptor beta chains were all read from a single sample in a study of Ad26.COV2.S vaccination and SARS-CoV-2 variants. Profiled with immunoSEQ multiplex PCR; TCRdb holds only in-frame clones, not every one. The table records 300,000 to 350,000 clones, around 84% of them present only once. Treatment: some 20 received Ad26.COV2.S at low or high dose, single or two shots; about 5 received placebo; per-sample allocation not given. After the first vaccine or placebo injection, samples were drawn on day 63. The specimen was peripheral blood, collected in a trial of Ad26.COV2.S vaccine versus placebo. These receptor sequences come from a person aged 18-65 years who received the Ad26.COV2.S COVID-19 vaccine or a placebo.

The chain uses TRBV5-1 and TRBJ1-3, with 8 bases identical to TRBD1. The junction had 5 bases not matched to a gene; V was cut back by 2 bases and J by 4 bases. This CDR3 is 15 amino acids long. Germline lookup yields CDR1 SGHRS and CDR2 YFSETQ. CDR3 sequence reads: CASSFQGAGGNTIYF. In DNA, the CDR3 is TGCGCCAGCAGCTTCCAGGGGGCAGGAGGAAACACCATATATTTT.

To note about this clone: This specimen includes other DNA sequences encoding the same CDR3. The chain carries TRBV5-1 and TRBJ2-1; the D is unclear. The CDR3 loop spans 13 amino acids. V was shortened by 0 bases and J by 3 bases, with 4 bases between the two germline ends. CDR1 and CDR2 (germline): SGHRS, YFSETQ. CDR3 region: CASSLGVYNEQFF. The CDR3 DNA reads TGCGCCAGCAGCTTGGGGGTCTACAATGAGCAGTTCTTC.

The genes are TRBV18 and TRBJ2-3; D is possibly TRBD1 or TRBD2 (5 bases each). The V gene lost 3 bases and the J gene lost 15 bases, with 19 bases spanning the gap. Looked up from germline, CDR1 is KGHSH and CDR2 is LQKENI. The CDR3 is 13 residues long. DNA of the CDR3: TGTGCCAGCTCACCGACGACAGAGACTATACTATATTTT. Translating gives CASSPTTETILYF.

In this sample, this clone turned up once. CDR3 in amino acids: CAISEDREGGNEKLFF. The CDR3 DNA reads TGTGCCATCAGTGAAGACAGGGAGGGAGGAAATGAAAAACTGTTTTTT. The rearrangement links TRBV10-3 to TRBJ1-4, with TRBD1 matching 7 bases. The CDR3 sequence is 16 residues long. Germline CDR1 is ENHRY and CDR2 is SYGVKD. J lost 5 bases, V lost 3 bases, and 9 bases had no gene match.

This chain connects TRBV29-1 to TRBJ1-1; D call uncertain. In germline, CDR1 is SQVTM, CDR2 ANQGSEA. The ends were cut back, 4 bases at V and 1 base at J, with 7 bases in the middle. This CDR3 comprises 12 residues. The CDR3 spells CSVASGNTEAFF. CDR3 DNA sequence: TGCAGCGTTGCTTCGGGGAACACTGAAGCTTTCTTT. Full variable domain (rest looked up from reference TRBV29-1 and TRBJ1-1): SAVISQKPSRDICQRGTSLTIQCQVDSQVTMMFWYRQQPGQSLTLIATANQGSEATYESGFVIDKFPISRPNLTFSTLTVSNMSPEDSSIYLCSVASGNTEAFFGQGTRLTVV.

With respect to this clone: Additional DNA sequences in this sample encode the identical CDR3. The chain couples TRBV3-1 (or the pseudogene TRBV3-2) to TRBJ1-2; TRBD1 is a possible D gene (5 bases). Germline V gene sequence: CDR1 LGHDT, CDR2 YNNKEL (reference sequence). This CDR3 has 15 amino acids. Trimming cost V 0 bases and J 4 bases, with 12 bases left between them. The CDR3 DNA sequence: TGTGCCAGCAGCCAAGATTTTCAGGGTGGCTATGGCTACACCTTC. It encodes CASSQDFQGGYGYTF.

This chain links TRBV12-3 or TRBV12-4 with TRBJ1-1; a weak D match, TRBD1 (6 bases). This CDR3 spans 13 amino acids. Deletions cut 2 bases from V and 3 bases from J, with 7 bases between. The CDR3 DNA follows: TGTGCCAGCAGTTTATCAGGGGACACTGAAGCTTTCTTT. Residues: CASSLSGDTEAFF.

The rearrangement links TRBV6-2 or TRBV6-3 to TRBJ1-5; 7 positions match TRBD1. The CDR3 has 14 amino acids. V dropped 4 bases and J dropped 7; count of bases not matched to a gene: 7. CDR1 and CDR2 (germline): MNHEY, SVGEGT. The chain's CDR3 is CASSSDRVGQPQHF. The DNA of the CDR3 is TGTGCCAGCAGTTCCGACAGGGTGGGGCAGCCCCAGCATTTT.

The genes are TRBV19 and TRBJ1-5; 9 nucleotides align to TRBD1. CDR3 length: 15 amino acids. CDR1 LNHDA and CDR2 SQIVND come from the germline V gene (reference sequence). Unmatched junction bases numbered 6, after V lost 5 bases and J lost 4 bases. CDR3 sequence (DNA): TGTGCCAGTAGTGTTGACAGGGGGGGGAATCAGCCCCAGCATTTT. It yields the protein CASSVDRGGNQPQHF. The whole variable domain, filled in from reference TRBV19 and TRBJ1-5, reads DGGITQSPKYLFRKEGQNVTLSCEQNLNHDAMYWYRQDPGQGLRLIYYSQIVNDFQKGDIAEGYSVSREKKESFPLTVTSAQKNPTAFYLCASSVDRGGNQPQHFGDGTRLSIL.

The chain couples TRBV27 to TRBJ2-6, with D tentatively TRBD1 (6 bases). CDR3 size: 16 residues. Germline CDR1 and CDR2: MNHEY and SMNVEV (reference sequence). Trimming left V 3 bases short and J 4 bases short, with 13 bases between. Here the CDR3 DNA reads TGTGCCAGCAGTTTTCTCGACAGGACCGGGGCCAACGTCCTGACTTTC. It translates to CASSFLDRTGANVLTF.

This chain joins TRBV14 and TRBJ2-2, with D possibly being TRBD2 (5 bases). Trimming shortened V by 0 bases and J by 7 bases, and 6 bases separated the two germline ends. This CDR3 spans 13 amino acids. Germline lookup yields CDR1 SGHDN and CDR2 FVKESK. The DNA of the CDR3 is TGTGCCAGCAGCCAAGATCGGGACGGGGAGCTGTTTTTT. Translated, it gives CASSQDRDGELFF.

This chain's CDR3 is CASSVVPQGEKLFF. In DNA, the CDR3 is TGTGCCAGCAGCGTAGTTCCTCAGGGTGAAAAACTGTTTTTT. This chain connects TRBV9 to TRBJ1-4, with a tentative D call TRBD1 (5 bases). V lost 0 bases and J lost 7, with 10 bases in between. Per the germline V gene, CDR1 is SGDLS and CDR2 is YYNGEE. CDR3 size: 14 residues.

The rearrangement uses TRBV10-3 and TRBJ1-2; no definite D call. CDR3 length equals 13 residues. Germline CDR1 is ENHRY and CDR2 is SYGVKD. V was clipped by 0 bases and J by 6 bases, with 8 bases between them. The CDR3 sequence is CAISESIFDGYTF. DNA of the CDR3: TGTGCCATCAGTGAGTCAATCTTCGATGGCTACACCTTC.

V is TRBV19 and J is TRBJ1-1; 9 nucleotides align to TRBD1. J lost 5 bases, V lost 2 bases, and 3 bases had no gene match. The CDR3 is 14 residues long. Germline V CDR1 and CDR2: LNHDA, SQIVND (reference sequence). The CDR3 here is CASSIRGQGTEAFF. DNA of the CDR3: TGTGCCAGTAGTATACGCGGACAGGGGACTGAAGCTTTCTTT.

The chain has TRBV18 and TRBJ2-7; D possibly corresponds to TRBD2 (7 bases). Trimming left V 0 bases short and J 1 base short, with 16 bases between. The CDR3 loop spans 17 amino acids. The V gene's germline CDR1 is KGHSH and CDR2 LQKENI. CDR3 loop: CASSPPSKGGGSYEQYF. DNA of the CDR3: TGTGCCAGCTCACCACCGTCGAAAGGGGGGGGATCCTACGAGCAGTACTTC.

The J gene is TRBJ1-1, the V gene TRBV19, with TRBD1 matching 7 bases. From germline, CDR1 is LNHDA and CDR2 SQIVND (reference sequence). The CDR3 is made up of 13 amino acids. V shed 5 bases and J 2 bases; nucleotides not matched to a gene: 2. The CDR3 region has the DNA TGTGCCAGTAGTCGGGACAGTAACACTGAAGCTTTCTTT. It yields the protein CASSRDSNTEAFF.

In its sample, this clone was seen once. V is TRBV5-1 and J is TRBJ2-7; no definite D call. The length of the CDR3 is 13 residues. The V gene lost 0 bases and the J gene lost 2 bases, with 6 bases spanning the gap. The V gene's germline CDR1 is SGHRS and CDR2 YFSETQ. DNA of the CDR3: TGCGCCAGCAGCTTGGACCCCCCCTACGAGCAGTACTTC. As protein: CASSLDPPYEQYF.